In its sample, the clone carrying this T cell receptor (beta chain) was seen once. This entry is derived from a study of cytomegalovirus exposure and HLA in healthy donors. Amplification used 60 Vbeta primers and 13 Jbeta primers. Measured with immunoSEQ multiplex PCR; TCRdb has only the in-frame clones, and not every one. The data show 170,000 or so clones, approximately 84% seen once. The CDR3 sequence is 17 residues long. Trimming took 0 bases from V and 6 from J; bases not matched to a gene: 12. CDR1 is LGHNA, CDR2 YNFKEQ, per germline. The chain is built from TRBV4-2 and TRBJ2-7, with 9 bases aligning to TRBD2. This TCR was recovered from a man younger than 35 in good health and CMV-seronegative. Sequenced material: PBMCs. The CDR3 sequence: CASSQDIGSGRPSEQYF. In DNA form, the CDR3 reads TGTGCCAGCAGCCAAGATATAGGCAGCGGGAGGCCCTCCGAGCAGTACTTC.